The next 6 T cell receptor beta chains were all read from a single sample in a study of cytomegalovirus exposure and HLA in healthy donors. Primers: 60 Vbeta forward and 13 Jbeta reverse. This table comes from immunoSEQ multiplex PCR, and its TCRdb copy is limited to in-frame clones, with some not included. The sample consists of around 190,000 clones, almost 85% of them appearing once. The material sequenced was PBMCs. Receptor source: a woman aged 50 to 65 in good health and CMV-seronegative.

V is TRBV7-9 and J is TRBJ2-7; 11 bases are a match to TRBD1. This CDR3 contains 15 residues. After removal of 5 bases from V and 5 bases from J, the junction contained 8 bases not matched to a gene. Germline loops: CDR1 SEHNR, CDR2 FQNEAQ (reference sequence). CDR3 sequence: CASSPMGQGVHEQYF. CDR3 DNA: TGTGCCAGCAGCCCGATGGGACAGGGGGTCCACGAGCAGTACTTC.

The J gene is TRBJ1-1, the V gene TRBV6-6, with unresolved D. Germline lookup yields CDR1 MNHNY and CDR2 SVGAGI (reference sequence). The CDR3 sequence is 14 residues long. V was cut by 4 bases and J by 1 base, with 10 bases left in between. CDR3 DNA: TGTGCCAGCAGTTCCTATGATTGGAACACTGAAGCTTTCTTT. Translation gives CASSSYDWNTEAFF.

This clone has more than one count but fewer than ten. The CDR3 is CASSQANRGQAYGYTF. CDR3 sequence (DNA): TGTGCCAGCAGCCAAGCAAACAGGGGCCAGGCTTATGGCTACACCTTC. This chain links TRBV14 with TRBJ1-2, with 7 positions matching TRBD1. Germline CDR1 and CDR2: SGHDN and FVKESK. Trimming cost V 1 base and J 5 bases; bases outside gene matches: 10. The CDR3 contains 16 residues. Full variable domain (missing parts from reference TRBV14 and TRBJ1-2): EAGVTQFPSHSVIEKGQTVTLRCDPISGHDNLYWYRRVMGKEIKFLLHFVKESKQDESGMPNNRFLAERTGGTYSTLKVQPAELEDSGVYFCASSQANRGQAYGYTFGSGTRLTVV.

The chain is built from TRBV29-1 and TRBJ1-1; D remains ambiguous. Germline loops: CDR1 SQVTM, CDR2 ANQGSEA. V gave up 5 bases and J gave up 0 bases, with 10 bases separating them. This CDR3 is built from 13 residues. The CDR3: CSVSVALNTEAFF. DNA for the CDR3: TGCAGCGTTTCAGTGGCTCTGAACACTGAAGCTTTCTTT.

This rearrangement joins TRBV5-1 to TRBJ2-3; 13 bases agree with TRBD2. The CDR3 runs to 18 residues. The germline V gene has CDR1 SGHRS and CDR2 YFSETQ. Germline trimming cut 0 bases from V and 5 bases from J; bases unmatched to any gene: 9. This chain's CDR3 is CASSLAGTSGRALDTQYF. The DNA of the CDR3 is TGCGCCAGCAGCTTGGCGGGTACTAGCGGGAGGGCCCTAGATACGCAGTATTTT. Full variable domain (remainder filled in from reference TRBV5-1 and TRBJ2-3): KAGVTQTPRYLIKTRGQQVTLSCSPISGHRSVSWYQQTPGQGLQFLFEYFSETQRNKGNFPGRFSGRQFSNSRSEMNVSTLELGDSALYLCASSLAGTSGRALDTQYFGPGTRLTVL.

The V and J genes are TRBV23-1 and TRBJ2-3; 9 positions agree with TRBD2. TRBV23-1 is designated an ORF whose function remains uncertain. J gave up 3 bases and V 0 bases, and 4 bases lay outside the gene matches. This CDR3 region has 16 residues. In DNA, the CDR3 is TGCGCCAGCAGTCAATCTCCTAGCGGGACAACAGATACGCAGTATTTT. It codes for CASSQSPSGTTDTQYF.